This passage covers 23 T cell receptor beta chains from one sample sequenced in a study of blood T cells in healthy people across ages. Then a second PCR, running roughly 6 to 12 cycles, was carried out with a sample-barcoded 5' primer and a J-beta primer mix. Each CDR3 protein gets one entry after TCRdb re-called the 5' RACE reads with MiXCR. The sample includes about 930,000 distinct CDR3 sequences, about 28% seen only once; the top ten take about 9.4%. A further study also used this sample, focusing on T cells of mothers and their children.

Input material: blood. Every receptor here comes from a woman aged 40 to 49 in good health.

This chain connects TRBV5-6 to TRBJ2-7; unclear D gene. The germline CDR1 and CDR2 sequences are SGHDT and YYEEEE. This CDR3 has 12 amino acids. V dropped 3 bases and J dropped 5 bases, with 9 bases sitting between them. CDR3 residues: CASSSRRNEQYF. As DNA, the CDR3 is TGTGCCAGCAGCTCCCGAAGAAACGAGCAGTACTTC.

This clonotype was counted a few times. This chain joins TRBV18 and TRBJ2-7; no definite D call. The ends were cut back, 0 bases at V and 1 base at J, with 7 bases in the middle. The length of the CDR3 is 14 residues. Per germline, CDR1 KGHSH and CDR2 LQKENI. The CDR3 loop reads CASSPPSVSYEQYF. CDR3 bases: TGTGCCAGCTCACCACCGTCTGTTTCCTACGAGCAGTACTTC.

CDR3 sequence reads: CASSRTVSNTEAFF. CDR3 bases: TGTGCCAGCAGCCGGACAGTGTCCAACACTGAAGCTTTCTTT. This chain uses TRBV3-1 with TRBJ1-1; TRBD1 is a possible D gene (6 bases). There are 14 residues in the CDR3. Germline values: CDR1 LGHDT, CDR2 YNNKEL (reference sequence). Trimming removed 4 bases at V and 2 bases at J, with 11 bases between.

This clonotype has just a few counts. The rearrangement joins TRBV7-3 to TRBJ2-2; D unresolved. The CDR3 runs 15 residues. V lost 0 bases, J lost 7 bases, and 12 bases lay in between. Germline loops: CDR1 SGHTA, CDR2 FQGTGA. This chain's CDR3 is CASSLTFQLGGELFF. DNA of the CDR3: TGTGCCAGCAGCTTAACGTTTCAGTTAGGCGGGGAGCTGTTTTTT.

The J gene is TRBJ2-5, the V gene TRBV6-2 or TRBV6-3; D unclear. The CDR3 is 13 residues long. The V gene lost 2 bases and the J gene lost 5 bases, with 9 bases spanning the gap. Germline V gives CDR1 MNHEY, CDR2 SVGEGT. In DNA form, the CDR3 reads TGTGCCAGCAGTTACGCATTCCGGGAGACCCAGTACTTC. It encodes CASSYAFRETQYF.

The rearrangement uses TRBV9 and TRBJ1-4; a possible D gene is TRBD1 (5 bases). The CDR3 runs to 16 residues. Trimming took off 0 bases at V and 5 bases at J, with 14 bases between the two ends. The germline gives CDR1 SGDLS, CDR2 YYNGEE. The DNA of the CDR3 is TGTGCCAGCAGCGTAGGACAGATCACGGCCAATGAAAAACTGTTTTTT. Its translation is CASSVGQITANEKLFF.

The chain recombines TRBV4-3 with TRBJ1-1; perhaps TRBD1 as D (6 bases). The germline V gene encodes CDR1 LGHNA and CDR2 YSLEER. V dropped 3 bases and J dropped 4 bases, with 18 bases sitting between them. The CDR3 contains 16 residues. This CDR3 is CASSQGTGGLGTEAFF. CDR3 coding DNA: TGCGCCAGCAGCCAGGGCACCGGGGGGCTCGGCACTGAAGCTTTCTTT.

The chain carries TRBV4-2 and TRBJ2-2; TRBD2 might be the D (5 bases). The V gene lost 2 bases and the J gene lost 4 bases, with 11 bases spanning the gap. This CDR3 is 15 amino acids long. Germline assignment: CDR1 LGHNA and CDR2 YNFKEQ. The CDR3 DNA reads TGTGCCAGCAGCCAATTCAGCGGATCCACCGGGGAGCTGTTTTTT. This gives the protein CASSQFSGSTGELFF.

The sample holds a few counts of this clonotype. The J gene is TRBJ1-2, the V gene TRBV18, with 9 bases aligning to TRBD1. The CDR3 has 15 residues. The germline V gene has CDR1 KGHSH and CDR2 LQKENI. The ends lost 3 bases at V and 1 base at J; junction bases unmatched: 3. CDR3 residues: CASSPDRGGNYGYTF. DNA of the CDR3: TGTGCCAGCTCACCGGACAGGGGTGGTAACTATGGCTACACCTTC.

The V call is TRBV28, the J call TRBJ1-5; a weak D match, TRBD1 (5 bases). V dropped 5 bases and J dropped 6 bases, with 20 bases sitting between them. The CDR3 spans 16 residues. Looked up from germline, CDR1 is MDHEN and CDR2 is SYDVKM. CDR3 region: CASSTRRGSGSQPQHF. CDR3 coding DNA: TGTGCCAGCAGTACTCGCCGGGGGAGTGGGAGTCAGCCCCAGCATTTT.

Ten or more counts support this clonotype. The chain joins TRBV7-2 to TRBJ2-1, with D perhaps given as TRBD1 or TRBD2 (5 bases each). The CDR3 has 11 amino acids. V lost 9 bases to trimming and J lost 8 bases, with 11 bases between them. Germline-derived CDR1 and CDR2 are SGHTA and FQGNSA. The CDR3 DNA sequence: TGTGCCAGTGGGGGTTTGGATGAGCAGTTCTTC. It yields the protein CASGGLDEQFF.

This clonotype showed up just a few times. The J gene is TRBJ2-7, the V gene TRBV28; 9 nucleotides align to TRBD1. Germline CDR1 reads MDHEN; CDR2 reads SYDVKM. CDR3 length equals 13 residues. The CDR3 nucleotides read TGTGGGGTAACAGGGGGCCCGTCCTACGAGCAGTACTTC. It specifies CGVTGGPSYEQYF.

This clonotype was detected a few times. V usage is TRBV4-1 and J usage is TRBJ2-3; 10 nucleotides match TRBD2. In germline, CDR1 is MGHRA, CDR2 YSYEKL. This CDR3 spans 16 amino acids. V lost 2 bases and J lost 6; bases outside the gene matches: 8. CDR3: CASSQPSGGAMDTQYF. CDR3 in DNA: TGCGCCAGCAGCCAACCCAGCGGGGGGGCCATGGATACGCAGTATTTT.

This clonotype has at least ten counts. V is TRBV7-6 and J is TRBJ2-3; either TRBD1 or TRBD2 may supply D (5 bases each). Germline CDR1 is SGHVS and CDR2 is FNYEAQ. V was trimmed by 1 base and J by 10 bases, leaving 15 bases between them. The CDR3 runs to 14 residues. CDR3 loop: CASSLVGESQAQYF. The CDR3 DNA follows: TGTGCCAGCAGCTTAGTGGGGGAGTCCCAAGCGCAGTATTTT. The variable domain in full, with the rest retrieved from reference TRBV7-6 and TRBJ2-3, is GAGVSQSPRYKVTKRGQDVALRCDPISGHVSLYWYRQALGQGPEFLTYFNYEAQQDKSGLPNDRFSAERPEGSISTLTIQRTEQRDSAMYRCASSLVGESQAQYFGPGTRLTVL.

A few counts support this clonotype. The V gene is TRBV27, the J gene TRBJ1-2; D is perhaps TRBD1 (6 bases). V lost 6 bases and J lost 4, with 18 bases in between. This CDR3 contains 15 residues. The germline V gene encodes CDR1 MNHEY and CDR2 SMNVEV (reference sequence). The CDR3 protein is CASSPVQGRSYGYTF. The CDR3 nucleotides are TGTGCCAGCAGCCCCGTACAGGGAAGGTCCTATGGCTACACCTTC.

This rearrangement joins TRBV29-1 to TRBJ1-3; unclear D gene. V shed 3 bases and J shed 3 bases, with 6 bases lying between them. Germline V lookup: CDR1 SQVTM, CDR2 ANQGSEA. The CDR3 runs 12 residues. The CDR3 is CSVEGHGNTIYF. As DNA, the CDR3 is TGCAGCGTTGAGGGTCATGGAAACACCATATATTTT.

This clonotype was counted ten times or more. For the CDR3, the DNA is TGTGCCAGTGCCCCCGTAGGCACCGGGGAGCTGTTTTTT. It is translated as CASAPVGTGELFF. The chain employs TRBV19 and TRBJ2-2; D is unresolved. This CDR3 region has 13 residues. The germline V gene has CDR1 LNHDA and CDR2 SQIVND (reference sequence). Trimming shortened V by 8 bases and J by 4 bases, and 11 bases separated the two germline ends.

This chain connects TRBV5-6 to TRBJ1-1, with 7 nucleotides matching TRBD1. The germline gives CDR1 SGHDT, CDR2 YYEEEE. This CDR3 region has 15 residues. V gave up 2 bases and J gave up 4 bases; unmatched junction bases: 8. CDR3 in DNA: TGTGCCAGCAGCTTCCGACAGGGAAAGACCACTGAAGCTTTCTTT. Translating it yields CASSFRQGKTTEAFF. Using reference TRBV5-6 and TRBJ1-1 for the parts outside the CDR3, the full variable domain is DAGVTQSPTHLIKTRGQQVTLRCSPKSGHDTVSWYQQALGQGPQFIFQYYEEEERQRGNFPDRFSGHQFPNYSSELNVNALLLGDSALYLCASSFRQGKTTEAFFGQGTRLTVV.

This clonotype appeared many times. The V and J genes are TRBV7-9 and TRBJ1-6; D perhaps matches TRBD1 (6 bases). Germline CDR1 and CDR2: SEHNR and FQNEAQ (reference sequence). Between the trimmed V and J ends, which lost 2 bases and 9 bases, there was a span of 11 bases. The CDR3 is 14 residues long. DNA for the CDR3: TGTGCCAGCAGCTTATCCAGGGGAAGTTCACCCCTCCACTTT. Its translation: CASSLSRGSSPLHF.

This clonotype occurred many times. The V and J genes are TRBV28 and TRBJ2-6; D might be TRBD2 (5 bases). This CDR3 has 13 residues. From germline, CDR1 is MDHEN and CDR2 SYDVKM. V gave up 6 bases and J gave up 4 bases, with 7 bases separating them. CDR3 sequence: CASSRGGANVLTF. The CDR3 DNA sequence: TGTGCCAGCAGCCGAGGGGGGGCCAACGTCCTGACTTTC.

The chain uses TRBV5-1 and TRBJ2-1, with 8 bases fitting TRBD2. The J segment lost 6 bases and the V segment lost 2 bases, leaving 4 bases of the junction unmatched. This CDR3 region has 14 residues. CDR1 is SGHRS, CDR2 YFSETQ, per germline. CDR3 protein: CASSLTRGGNEQFF. The DNA for the CDR3 is TGCGCCAGCAGCTTAACTCGGGGGGGCAATGAGCAGTTCTTC. Full variable domain (remainder filled in from reference TRBV5-1 and TRBJ2-1): KAGVTQTPRYLIKTRGQQVTLSCSPISGHRSVSWYQQTPGQGLQFLFEYFSETQRNKGNFPGRFSGRQFSNSRSEMNVSTLELGDSALYLCASSLTRGGNEQFFGPGTRLTVL.

With regard to this clonotype: This could be a read error, since a much larger clone is one nucleotide away. V gene TRBV14 combines with J gene TRBJ2-5, with a possible D match to TRBD2 (6 bases). Per germline, CDR1 SGHDN and CDR2 FVKESK. This CDR3 has 14 amino acids. CDR3 sequence: CASTSSPGGETRYF. The CDR3 DNA follows: TGTGCCAGCACCTCATCTCCTGGAGGGGAGACCCGGTACTTC.

This clonotype was counted many times. The chain combines TRBV12-3 or TRBV12-4 with TRBJ1-2; 7 nucleotides align to TRBD1. The CDR3 covers 15 residues. V shed 4 bases, J shed 8 bases, and the junction held 13 bases outside the gene matches. CDR3: CASSSQGQRTRGYTF. CDR3 nucleotide sequence: TGTGCCAGCAGTTCCCAGGGACAGCGCACGAGGGGCTACACCTTC.